Below are 2 T cell receptor beta chains sequenced from a single sample in a study of blood T cell repertoires in COVID-19. Profiling relied on immunoSEQ multiplex PCR, and the TCRdb table lists in-frame clones only, not all of them. Of 30,000 to 45,000 clones detected, about 91% appear once; the ten largest clones hold 5.5% to 8.5%. The sample consisted of peripheral blood. Every receptor here comes from a human donor in a cohort sampled during active COVID-19.

This clone was seen once. The chain combines TRBV7-9 with TRBJ2-3; weak D call: TRBD1 (5 bases). The germline V gene has CDR1 SEHNR and CDR2 FQNEAQ (reference sequence). The ends were cut back, 4 bases at V and 9 bases at J, with 17 bases in the middle. CDR3 size: 14 residues. The CDR3 sequence: CASSSLGAVRTQYF. The CDR3 region has the DNA TGTGCCAGCAGCTCCCTAGGGGCTGTTAGAACGCAGTATTTT.

V usage is TRBV30 and J usage is TRBJ2-7, with TRBD2 matching over 8 bases. The CDR3 extends over 15 amino acids. CDR1 and CDR2 (germline): GTSNPN, SVGIG (reference sequence). With V trimmed by 5 bases and J by 0 bases, 9 bases remained unmatched. This CDR3 reads CAWCPSGSLSYEQYF. DNA of the CDR3: TGTGCCTGGTGTCCAAGCGGGAGCCTCTCCTACGAGCAGTACTTC.